Listed here is a single T cell receptor beta chain. The antigen is undetermined. The CDR3 covers 15 residues. CDR1 and CDR2 from the germline V gene are MDHEN and SYDVKM. V lost 8 bases to trimming and J lost 7 bases, with 24 bases between them. The data stem from a study of Graves' ophthalmopathy and Graves' hyperthyroidism. A diagnosis was made from clinical symptoms together with serum thyroxine, TRAb, thyroid ultrasound and orbital computed tomography. Regarding the study as a whole: Forecasting of ophthalmopathy progression by the model achieved approximately 70% sensitivity and around 72% specificity.

Amplified TCR beta CDR3 regions were obtained using RNA transcripts as template. Second-round multiplex PCR came after first-round RT-PCR with HTBI primers. TCRdb used MiXCR to reprocess the multiplex PCR reads, holding one entry per CDR3 protein. Here the sample spans 350,000 to 450,000 distinct CDR3 sequences, about 17% being singletons. The rearrangement joins TRBV28 to TRBJ2-7; either TRBD1 or TRBD2 may fit D (5 bases each). Sequenced material: peripheral blood. The source is a woman under 30 with Graves' ophthalmopathy. The CDR3 DNA reads TGTGCCAGCTTCGGACCCTCGGGGCCCTTTTGGGAGCAGTACTTC. Translated, it gives CASFGPSGPFWEQYF.